Shown below are 5 T cell receptor beta chains from a single sample sequenced in a study of response to subunit inactivated influenza vaccine. Each CDR3 protein is one row after TCRdb ran MiXCR on the RT-PCR reads. The table lists hundreds of thousands of distinct CDR3 sequences, under 9% of them singletons. The starting material was PBMCs from blood, obtained about 24 months after vaccination. The receptors stem from a man aged 50-75 years who received an inactivated influenza vaccine.

This clonotype came up a few times. This chain links TRBV28 with TRBJ1-5, with 7 bases aligning to TRBD1. V trimming: 4 bases; J trimming: 3 bases; junction bases outside the gene matches: 3. Germline CDR1 is MDHEN and CDR2 is SYDVKM. The length of the CDR3 is 14 residues. The CDR3 region is CASSWGQNNQPQHF. The CDR3 coding sequence is TGTGCCAGCAGTTGGGGACAGAACAATCAGCCCCAGCATTTT.

This clonotype has just a few counts. The rearrangement uses TRBV10-3 and TRBJ2-1; 9 bases are shared with TRBD2. The CDR3 runs to 15 residues. The germline gives CDR1 ENHRY, CDR2 SYGVKD. J was trimmed by 3 bases and V by 2 bases; bases with no gene match: 2. The CDR3 loop is CAISEISGSYNEQFF. The CDR3 region has the DNA TGTGCCATCAGTGAGATTAGCGGGAGCTACAATGAGCAGTTCTTC.

The table lists this clonotype with many counts. The chain combines TRBV25-1 with TRBJ1-5; D is possibly TRBD1 (5 bases). Trimming took 3 bases from V and 6 from J, leaving 9 bases between them. The CDR3 is 13 amino acids. CDR1 is MGHDK and CDR2 is SYGVNS in the germline V gene. Here the CDR3 DNA reads TGTGCCAGCAGTGACAGGGTTGGTCAGCCCCAGCATTTT. Amino acid sequence: CASSDRVGQPQHF.

This clonotype showed up just a few times. The chain carries TRBV7-8 and TRBJ1-2, with unresolved D. There are 15 residues in the CDR3. The V end lost 1 base, the J end lost 5 bases, and 14 bases lay between the germline ends. Germline CDR1 reads SGHVS; CDR2 reads FQNEAQ. The CDR3 nucleotides read TGTGCCAGCAGCTTAGATCTGGTATCCCATTATGGCTACACCTTC. Translation: CASSLDLVSHYGYTF.

This clonotype was seen a handful of times. The rearrangement links TRBV28 to TRBJ2-1; D may be TRBD1 (6 bases). This CDR3 is built from 14 residues. V was pared by 5 bases and J by 5 bases, with 13 bases between. Germline-derived CDR1 and CDR2 are MDHEN and SYDVKM. The chain's CDR3 is CASSLGTIHNEQFF. The CDR3 DNA sequence: TGTGCCAGCAGTCTCGGGACAATTCACAATGAGCAGTTCTTC.